This T cell receptor (beta chain) was identified in a study of blood T cell repertoires in COVID-19 (dated by TCRdb to 2020 to 2022). Context from the whole study: Samples from collaborators originated in the United States, Italy and Spain and spanned both the acute and convalescent phases of COVID-19. The prospective study material was composed of cDNA or gDNA derived from T cells, B-cell-depleted T cells, or PBMCs. Subjects who had been exposed to COVID-19, were actively infected with it, or had recovered from it provided the deeply sampled blood TCRbeta repertoires that made up the dataset. A freely available public database, intended as a resource for researchers studying the immune response to SARS-CoV-2, is where the repertoires were released. Samples were obtained from the ongoing ImmuneRACE study (first 160 participants) and from 950 to 1,500 subjects provided by 6 global collaborators. Sample metadata almost always included a de-identified subject ID, COVID-19 status, age in years and sex. Where HLA class I and class II types were available, the types were taken from metadata supplied by the sample provider, not from assay-based typing. Study-wide conclusions, independent of this receptor: The amount of clinical and demographic metadata varied by source and participant and was provided uncurated.

CDR1 and CDR2 are drawn from the germline V gene (reference sequence): LGHDT, YNNKEL. V lost 1 base and J lost 4 bases, and the count of bases not matched to a germline gene is 10. From its cysteine to its phenylalanine, the CDR3 spans 18 amino acids. Of the read, only the CDR3 DNA is kept; its 54 bases are in frame from base 1. TCRbeta CDR3 regions were amplified from genomic DNA by means of the immunoSEQ Assay, a bias-controlled multiplex PCR. The original pipeline was this. Nucleated cell counts per sample were estimated from amplification of reference gene primers within the assay. To quantify the absolute abundance of each unique TCRbeta CDR3 rearrangement, sequence reads were collapsed and filtered. Productive Simpson clonality was computed per sample as the square root of Simpson's diversity index over productive rearrangements. TCRdb mirrors the immuneACCESS table, restricted to in-frame sequences. Some clones are absent from its copies; in checked studies, under half trace to an unresolved V gene, and the reason for the others is unknown. The V and J calls and clone size come from that table; D and trimming were worked out from the DNA. This sample holds 65,000 to 85,000 clones; around 79% were observed only once. In total, the top ten clones hold about 5% of the sample.

Whole blood was collected in K2EDTA tubes by collaborating institutions according to the institutions' own protocols. For TCRbeta analysis, collaborators shipped samples as frozen whole blood, isolated PBMCs, or DNA extracted from either of those sample types. About this clone itself: Its cognate antigen has yet to be identified. Base-call qualities are not available, and no considerably larger clone is one nucleotide away.

The sample consisted of peripheral blood. The chain employs TRBV3-1 (or the pseudogene TRBV3-2) and TRBJ2-1, and 10 junctional nucleotides match TRBD2. This receptor was identified in an elderly woman with active or convalescent COVID-19. The CDR3 loop reads CASSQALAGGPTYNEQFF. In nucleotide form, the sequence is TGTGCCAGCAGCCAAGCGTTAGCGGGGGGCCCCACATACAATGAGCAGTTCTTC.